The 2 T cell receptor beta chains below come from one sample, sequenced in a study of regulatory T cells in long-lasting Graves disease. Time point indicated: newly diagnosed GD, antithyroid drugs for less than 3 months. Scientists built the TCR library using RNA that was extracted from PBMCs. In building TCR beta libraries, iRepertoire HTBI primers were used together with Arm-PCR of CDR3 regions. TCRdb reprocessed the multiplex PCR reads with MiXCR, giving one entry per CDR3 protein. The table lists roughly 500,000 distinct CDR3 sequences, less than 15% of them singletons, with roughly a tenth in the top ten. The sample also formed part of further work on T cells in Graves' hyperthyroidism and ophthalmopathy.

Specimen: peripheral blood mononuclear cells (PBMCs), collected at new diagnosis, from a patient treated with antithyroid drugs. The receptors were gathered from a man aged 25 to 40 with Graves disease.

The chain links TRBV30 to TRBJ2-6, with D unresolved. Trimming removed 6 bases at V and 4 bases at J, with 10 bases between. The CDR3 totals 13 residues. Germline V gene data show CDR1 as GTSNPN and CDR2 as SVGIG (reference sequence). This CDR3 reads CACSRSGANVLTF. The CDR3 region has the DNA TGTGCCTGCTCAAGGTCAGGGGCCAACGTCCTGACTTTC. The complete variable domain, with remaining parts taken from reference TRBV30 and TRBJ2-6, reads SQTIHQWPATLVQPVGSPLSLECTVEGTSNPNLYWYRQAAGRGLQLLFYSVGIGQISSEVPQNLSASRPQDRQFILSSKKLLLSDSGFYLCACSRSGANVLTFGAGSRLTVL.

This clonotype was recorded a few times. The CDR3 loop is CASSSESSGELFF. The CDR3 DNA follows: TGTGCCAGCAGCTCAGAGTCGAGCGGGGAGCTGTTTTTT. The rearrangement uses TRBV7-9 and TRBJ2-2; D is ambiguous. From germline, CDR1 is SEHNR and CDR2 FQNEAQ (reference sequence). The length of the CDR3 is 13 residues. Between the trimmed V and J ends, which lost 4 bases and 7 bases, there was a span of 10 bases.